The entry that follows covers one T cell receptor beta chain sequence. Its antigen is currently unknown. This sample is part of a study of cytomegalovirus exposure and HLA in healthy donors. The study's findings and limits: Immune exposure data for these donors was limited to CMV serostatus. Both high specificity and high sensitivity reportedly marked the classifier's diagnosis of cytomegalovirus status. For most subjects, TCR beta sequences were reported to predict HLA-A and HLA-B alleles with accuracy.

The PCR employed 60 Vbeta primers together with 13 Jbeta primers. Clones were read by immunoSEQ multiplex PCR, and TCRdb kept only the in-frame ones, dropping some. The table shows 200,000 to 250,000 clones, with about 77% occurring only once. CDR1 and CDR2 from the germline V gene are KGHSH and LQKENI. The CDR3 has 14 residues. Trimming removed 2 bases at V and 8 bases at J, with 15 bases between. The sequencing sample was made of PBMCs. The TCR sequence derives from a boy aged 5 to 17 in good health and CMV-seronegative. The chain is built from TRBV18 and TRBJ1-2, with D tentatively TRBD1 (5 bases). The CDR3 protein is CASSPSGGVSGYTF. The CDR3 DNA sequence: TGTGCCAGCTCACCATCGGGGGGAGTCTCGGGCTACACCTTC.